The 10 T cell receptor beta chains below were found in one sample sequenced in a study of blood T cell repertoires in COVID-19. TCRdb's table, derived via immunoSEQ multiplex PCR, lists solely in-frame clones and lacks some. The sample lists about 210,000 clones; roughly nine tenths were seen once. The sequenced material came from peripheral blood. These receptors all come from a middle-aged man with acute or convalescent COVID-19.

This sequence joins TRBV18 and TRBJ1-5, with D unclear. Germline V CDR1 and CDR2: KGHSH, LQKENI. Deletions cut 3 bases from V and 1 base from J, with 10 bases between. This CDR3 has 15 residues. CDR3 residues: CASSPYYRSNQPQHF. In DNA, the CDR3 is TGTGCCAGCTCACCTTACTACCGAAGCAATCAGCCCCAGCATTTT.

The chain uses TRBV27 and TRBJ2-7; the D gene is possibly TRBD2 (5 bases). Germline V gene data show CDR1 as MNHEY and CDR2 as SMNVEV (reference sequence). This CDR3 has 15 residues. V gave up 7 bases and J gave up 1 base, with 17 bases separating them. This CDR3 reads CASTTLVGESYEQYF. In DNA form, the CDR3 reads TGTGCCAGCACTACACTCGTGGGAGAATCCTACGAGCAGTACTTC.

The chain joins TRBV10-3 to TRBJ2-5; D gene ambiguous. V lost 9 bases to trimming and J lost 1 base, with 12 bases between them. The germline gives CDR1 ENHRY, CDR2 SYGVKD. There are 13 residues in the CDR3. The CDR3 DNA is TGTGCCATTTCTCTTACGGGCCAAGAGACCCAGTACTTC. This encodes CAISLTGQETQYF.

The genes are TRBV4-3 and TRBJ1-2; 9 nucleotides line up with TRBD1. Trimming cost V 4 bases and J 4 bases; bases outside gene matches: 4. Germline V gives CDR1 LGHNA, CDR2 YSLEER. The CDR3 is 14 residues long. The CDR3 protein is CASSRDRDFYGYTF. CDR3 bases: TGCGCCAGCAGCCGGGACAGGGATTTCTATGGCTACACCTTC.

The rearrangement uses TRBV28 and TRBJ2-7; D is perhaps TRBD2 (6 bases). Trimming removed 3 bases at V and 0 bases at J, with 18 bases between. Germline CDR1 MDHEN, CDR2 SYDVKM. This CDR3 comprises 17 residues. For the CDR3, the DNA is TGTGCCAGCAGTTTTCCTGCTCCGGGACTTAGCTCCTACGAGCAGTACTTC. Residues: CASSFPAPGLSSYEQYF.

V and J are TRBV5-1 and TRBJ2-2; TRBD2 matches at 7 bases. CDR3 length: 18 amino acids. CDR1 is SGHRS, CDR2 YFSETQ, per germline. V was clipped by 0 bases and J by 2 bases; unmatched bases: 10. In DNA form, the CDR3 reads TGCGCCAGCAGCTTGGGTGGTCGAGCGGGAAGCAACACCGGGGAGCTGTTTTTT. Its translation: CASSLGGRAGSNTGELFF.

V and J are TRBV11-2 and TRBJ1-3; maybe TRBD1 (5 bases). V lost 5 bases and J 0 bases, leaving 11 bases between the germline ends. Germline lookup yields CDR1 SGHAT and CDR2 FQNNGV. There are 15 residues in the CDR3. CDR3 sequence: CASSNDRHSGNTIYF. The CDR3 coding sequence is TGTGCCAGCAGCAACGACAGACACTCTGGAAACACCATATATTTT.

The chain carries TRBV7-3 and TRBJ2-1; 9 nucleotides align to TRBD2. Losses at the gene ends were 2 bases for V and 5 bases for J; bases not matched to a gene: 13. This CDR3 is built from 18 residues. The germline CDR1 and CDR2 sequences are SGHTA and FQGTGA. DNA for the CDR3: TGTGCCAGCAGCTTAGGGTTAGGGACTAGCAGGTCCGACAATGAGCAGTTCTTC. This encodes CASSLGLGTSRSDNEQFF. Supplemented by reference TRBV7-3 and TRBJ2-1, the full variable domain reads GAGVSQTPSNKVTEKGKYVELRCDPISGHTALYWYRQSLGQGPEFLIYFQGTGAADDSGLPNDRFFAVRPEGSVSTLKIQRTERGDSAVYLCASSLGLGTSRSDNEQFFGPGTRLTVL.

CDR3 DNA: TGTGCCAGCAGTTTATCCGGGACAGGGGGGGTTTATGCTGGCTACACCTTC. Protein sequence: CASSLSGTGGVYAGYTF. The chain uses TRBV28 and TRBJ1-2, with 11 positions matching TRBD1. The CDR3 is 17 amino acids. The V gene end was trimmed by 1 base and the J gene end by 7 bases; junction bases not matched to a gene: 11. Germline V gene lookup returns CDR1 MDHEN and CDR2 SYDVKM.

Here the CDR3 DNA reads TGTGCCAGCAGTGGTGGCTGGCAGGCTGAACCCTACAATGAGCAGTTCTTC. It translates to CASSGGWQAEPYNEQFF. This chain joins TRBV6-1 and TRBJ2-1, with unresolved D. This CDR3 is built from 17 residues. V was shortened by 4 bases and J by 2 bases, with 18 bases between the two germline ends. Per germline, CDR1 MNHNS and CDR2 SASEGT.